A single sample gave rise to the 20 T cell receptor beta chains below, sequenced in a study of spatial heterogeneity in lung cancer. Time point denoted: blood at routine non-recurrence follow-up after resection. TCRdb re-called the 5' RACE reads through MiXCR, storing one row per CDR3 protein. The table lists 110,000 or so distinct CDR3 sequences, roughly a tenth of them singletons. This specimen consisted of PBMCs, obtained at follow-up. The receptors here all came from a female donor with early-stage non-small cell lung cancer.

The chain links TRBV28 to TRBJ2-6; D call uncertain. There are 13 residues in the CDR3. Germline V lookup: CDR1 MDHEN, CDR2 SYDVKM. Trimming pared 4 bases from V and 2 bases from J, leaving 3 bases between. In DNA form, the CDR3 reads TGTGCCAGCAGTTCAGCTGGGGCCAACGTCCTGACTTTC. Protein sequence: CASSSAGANVLTF.

This clonotype was found a few times. This chain joins TRBV6-5 and TRBJ2-7, with 8 bases that match TRBD1. Per germline, CDR1 MNHEY and CDR2 SVGAGI. V gave up 6 bases and J gave up 3 bases; unmatched junction bases: 10. The CDR3 spans 15 residues. CDR3 residues: CASRPDRGLLYEQYV. The CDR3 nucleotides are TGTGCCAGCAGACCTGACAGGGGCCTTCTCTACGAGCAGTACGTC.

This sequence joins TRBV3-1 and TRBJ2-2; TRBD1 agrees at 8 bases. The V gene end was trimmed by 5 bases and the J gene end by 5 bases; junction bases not matched to a gene: 4. The CDR3 runs to 14 residues. The germline gives CDR1 LGHDT, CDR2 YNNKEL (reference sequence). In DNA, the CDR3 is TGTGCCAGCAGCACTTGGACAGGGACCGGGGAGCTGTTTTTT. Encoded protein: CASSTWTGTGELFF.

The sample holds a few counts of this clonotype. The chain employs TRBV6-5 and TRBJ1-2, with a tentative D call TRBD1 (5 bases). Germline CDR1 is MNHEY and CDR2 is SVGAGI. The CDR3 is made up of 14 amino acids. V was clipped by 7 bases and J by 9 bases, with 21 bases between them. This CDR3 reads CASTVTPGTISYTF. In DNA form, the CDR3 reads TGTGCCAGCACCGTTACGCCCGGGACTATTAGCTACACCTTC.

This clonotype was seen a handful of times. This CDR3 reads CASSTQGAFRNTEAFF. CDR3 nucleotides: TGTGCCAGCTCGACACAGGGGGCGTTTCGGAACACTGAAGCTTTCTTT. The chain recombines TRBV18 with TRBJ1-1; TRBD1 agrees at 9 bases. With V trimmed by 6 bases and J by 1 base, 9 bases remained unmatched. CDR3 length: 16 residues. Germline CDR1 KGHSH, CDR2 LQKENI.

This clonotype came up a few times. The chain combines TRBV28 with TRBJ2-7; D is perhaps TRBD1 (5 bases). The CDR3 length is 15 residues. Germline CDR1 reads MDHEN; CDR2 reads SYDVKM. V was clipped by 5 bases and J by 0 bases, with 14 bases between them. The CDR3 sequence: CASSPYDQGSYEQYF. The CDR3 nucleotides are TGTGCCAGCAGTCCCTACGACCAGGGCTCCTACGAGCAGTACTTC.

V is TRBV29-1 and J is TRBJ2-3, with 7 bases identical to TRBD1. This CDR3 has 14 amino acids. Losses at the gene ends were 5 bases for V and 2 bases for J; bases not matched to a gene: 7. Germline loops: CDR1 SQVTM, CDR2 ANQGSEA. CDR3 protein: CSVTGVRTTDTQYF. CDR3 nucleotides: TGCAGCGTTACAGGGGTTCGGACCACAGATACGCAGTATTTT.

For the CDR3, the DNA is TGTGCCAGCACCGAAACAGGACAGCAACTAGGCACAGATACGCAGTATTTT. Its protein is CASTETGQQLGTDTQYF. The J gene is TRBJ2-3, the V gene TRBV7-2; tentative D call: TRBD1 (6 bases). CDR3 length: 17 amino acids. Between the trimmed V and J ends, which lost 7 bases and 1 base, there was a span of 21 bases. Germline V CDR1 and CDR2: SGHTA, FQGNSA.

Ten or more counts support this clonotype. V is TRBV27 and J is TRBJ1-4, with D possibly being TRBD1 (5 bases). The V gene lost 5 bases and the J gene lost 8 bases, with 9 bases spanning the gap. The CDR3 consists of 12 residues. From germline, CDR1 is MNHEY and CDR2 SMNVEV (reference sequence). CDR3 loop: CASSLEGEKLFF. The CDR3, as DNA: TGTGCCAGCAGTCTTGAGGGGGAAAAACTGTTTTTT.

This clonotype was seen a few times. The chain combines TRBV29-1 with TRBJ2-1, with a weak D call TRBD2 (6 bases). The CDR3 loop spans 15 amino acids. CDR1 is SQVTM and CDR2 is ANQGSEA in the germline V gene. The V and J ends lost 2 bases and 5 bases respectively, with 16 bases between them. The CDR3, as DNA: TGCAGCGTTGAACGCATTAGCGGAGGACACAATGAGCAGTTCTTC. Residues: CSVERISGGHNEQFF.

This clonotype was seen ten or more times. The J gene is TRBJ1-6, the V gene TRBV3-1, with D possibly TRBD1 on 5 matching bases. Germline-derived CDR1 and CDR2 are LGHDT and YNNKEL (reference sequence). The V end was cut by 8 bases, the J end by 3 bases, with 11 bases between. The CDR3 sequence is 14 residues long. The CDR3 spells CASRPGSYNSPLHF. In DNA, the CDR3 is TGTGCCAGCCGGCCAGGGAGCTATAATTCACCCCTCCACTTT. Together with reference TRBV3-1 and TRBJ1-6, the CDR3 gives the full variable domain: DTAVSQTPKYLVTQMGNDKSIKCEQNLGHDTMYWYKQDSKKFLKIMFSYNNKELIINETVPNRFSPKSPDKAHLNLHINSLELGDSAVYFCASRPGSYNSPLHFGNGTRLTVT.

This clonotype occurred many times. The V gene is TRBV20-1, the J gene TRBJ2-3; a possible D gene is TRBD2 (7 bases). CDR3 length equals 14 residues. With 4 bases removed from V and 6 bases from J, the gap between germline ends came to 17 bases. Germline V gives CDR1 DFQATT, CDR2 SNEGSKA (reference sequence). This CDR3 is CSAISGGAADTQYF. The CDR3 DNA is TGCAGTGCTATATCGGGGGGCGCGGCGGATACGCAGTATTTT.

A few counts support this clonotype. The rearrangement uses TRBV7-2 and TRBJ2-5; 8 bases are shared with TRBD2. CDR1 is SGHTA and CDR2 is FQGNSA in the germline V gene. V shed 5 bases, J shed 4 bases, and the junction held 6 bases outside the gene matches. The CDR3 is made up of 14 amino acids. CDR3 sequence: CASSIGTRRETQYF. The CDR3 nucleotides read TGTGCCAGCAGCATCGGGACTAGAAGAGAGACCCAGTACTTC. The full variable domain, rest sourced from reference TRBV7-2 and TRBJ2-5, is GAGVSQSPSNKVTEKGKDVELRCDPISGHTALYWYRQSLGQGLEFLIYFQGNSAPDKSGLPSDRFSAERTGGSVSTLTIQRTQQEDSAVYLCASSIGTRRETQYFGPGTRLLVL.

This clonotype was detected a few times. The V and J genes are TRBV4-1 and TRBJ2-5; D unclear. The CDR3 length is 15 residues. V lost 0 bases and J lost 3, with 11 bases in between. Germline V lookup: CDR1 MGHRA, CDR2 YSYEKL. CDR3 nucleotides: TGCGCCAGCAGCCAAGATAAAGCGAGTGAAGAGACCCAGTACTTC. This encodes CASSQDKASEETQYF.

V is TRBV7-9 and J is TRBJ2-1; D call uncertain. Germline loops: CDR1 SEHNR, CDR2 FQNEAQ (reference sequence). With 8 bases removed from V and 5 bases from J, the gap between germline ends came to 7 bases. This CDR3 is 11 amino acids long. CDR3 coding DNA: TGTGCCAGCCAACACGACAATGAGCAGTTCTTC. It translates to CASQHDNEQFF.

At least ten counts were recorded for this clonotype. The rearrangement uses TRBV6-2 or TRBV6-3 and TRBJ2-3; D tentatively fits TRBD1 or TRBD2 (6 bases each). Germline loops: CDR1 MNHEY, CDR2 SVGEGT. With 6 bases removed from V and 0 bases from J, the gap between germline ends came to 22 bases. The CDR3 is made up of 18 amino acids. CDR3 DNA: TGTGCCAGCAGCCTCGGGGGACAAAGGAGGACTAGCACAGATACGCAGTATTTT. It translates to CASSLGGQRRTSTDTQYF.

This clonotype was seen a handful of times. The V and J genes are TRBV20-1 and TRBJ2-2; D is uncertain. The CDR3 is made up of 14 amino acids. Trimming left V 1 base short and J 9 bases short, with 15 bases between. The germline V gene encodes CDR1 DFQATT and CDR2 SNEGSKA (reference sequence). The CDR3 coding sequence is TGCAGTGCTAGAGTAGGGCTCCTCAGGAGGGAGCTGTTTTTT. Translation: CSARVGLLRRELFF.

This clonotype was seen ten or more times. The chain employs TRBV12-3 or TRBV12-4 and TRBJ2-3; 10 bases line up with TRBD1. V trimming: 5 bases; J trimming: 8 bases; junction bases outside the gene matches: 7. There are 14 residues in the CDR3. The CDR3 coding sequence is TGTGCCAGCAGTCGGGGACAGGGGCACGCTACGCAGTATTTT. It encodes CASSRGQGHATQYF.

The chain is built from TRBV28 and TRBJ2-7; 8 bases map to TRBD1. The CDR3 has 13 residues. The germline V gene has CDR1 MDHEN and CDR2 SYDVKM. V was pared by 9 bases and J by 6 bases, with 10 bases of the junction left unmatched. For the CDR3, the DNA is TGTGCCAGTAGAGCAGGACAGGGTCCCGAGCAGTACGTC. Its protein is CASRAGQGPEQYV.

The chain uses TRBV12-3 or TRBV12-4 and TRBJ1-2, with D possibly matching TRBD1 (5 bases). The ends were cut back, 8 bases at V and 4 bases at J, with 14 bases in the middle. There are 13 residues in the CDR3. The CDR3 bases are TGTGCCAGCGGAAAACAGGTCCCCTATGGCTACACCTTC. Amino acid sequence: CASGKQVPYGYTF.